The T cell receptor beta chain under discussion was sequenced for a study of T-cell reconstitution after alpha-beta-depleted transplantation in children. Unique molecular identifiers were incorporated into the prepared TCRbeta library. TCRdb re-called the PCR reads through MiXCR, storing one row per CDR3 protein. This table has about 360,000 distinct CDR3 sequences, about an eighth appearing once. Germline V gene lookup returns CDR1 SGHRS and CDR2 YFSETQ. The CDR3 is made up of 15 amino acids. J was trimmed by 10 bases and V by 3 bases; bases with no gene match: 15. The V call is TRBV5-1, the J call TRBJ1-2, with TRBD1 identical over 7 bases. This receptor was taken from a human donor who donated a stem cell graft to a child with Fanconi anemia. The specimen comprised PBMCs, sampled from the stem cell graft. The CDR3 bases are TGCGCCAGCAGCTCGACAACAGGGACAGCTTCCGACTACACCTTC. Translated, it gives CASSSTTGTASDYTF.